This entry lists 27 T cell receptor beta chains sequenced from one sample in a study of CD8+CD57+ T cells in acquired aplastic anemia. CDR3 and TCR beta VDJ profiling relied on a genomic DNA template. One entry per CDR3 protein, called by TCRdb with MiXCR from the reads. The sample comprises about 270,000 distinct CDR3 sequences, 45% to 70% of which are singletons, and approximately 8% rests with the top ten. Sequencing was done on a sample of sorted CD4+, CD8+, or CD8+CD57+ T cells (not recorded which) from PBMCs. Receptor source: a human donor with severe aplastic anemia or a healthy control (not recorded which).

To note about this clonotype: The junction shows a germline mismatch at one end, possibly a read error. The V and J genes are TRBV9 and TRBJ1-1, with 7 bases aligning to TRBD1. CDR3 length equals 14 residues. CDR1 is SGDLS and CDR2 is YYNGEE in the germline V gene. CDR3 region: CTSSVVARGTEAFF. DNA of the CDR3: TGTACCAGCAGTGTAGTAGCCAGGGGGACTGAAGCTTTCTTT.

The genes are TRBV20-1 and TRBJ2-7; 11 positions agree with TRBD2. This CDR3 contains 15 residues. The trim removed 6 bases at V and 1 base at J, leaving 8 bases unmatched. Germline-derived CDR1 and CDR2 are DFQATT and SNEGSKA (reference sequence). CDR3 in amino acids: CSAPPSSGGSYEQYF. CDR3 DNA sequence: TGCAGTGCCCCCCCCTCTAGCGGGGGGTCCTACGAGCAGTACTTC.

This chain links TRBV20-1 with TRBJ2-1, with 10 bases fitting TRBD2. Trimming took 5 bases from V and 6 from J; bases not matched to a gene: 13. CDR1 is DFQATT and CDR2 is SNEGSKA in the germline V gene (reference sequence). The CDR3 spans 16 residues. DNA of the CDR3: TGCAGTGCTTTCACCTTAGCGGGGGGCCGGGGCAATGAGCAGTTCTTC. It is translated as CSAFTLAGGRGNEQFF.

This clonotype was found a few times. The rearrangement links TRBV5-5 to TRBJ1-2; the D gene is possibly TRBD1 (5 bases). This CDR3 spans 14 amino acids. Trimming removed 2 bases from V and 6 bases from J, with 14 bases in between. Germline lookup yields CDR1 SGHKS and CDR2 YYEKEE (reference sequence). CDR3 sequence (DNA): TGTGCCAGCAGCTTCTTTAATTCGGGGGATGGCTACACCTTC. It translates to CASSFFNSGDGYTF.

The V gene is TRBV20-1, the J gene TRBJ1-1, with D maybe TRBD1 (6 bases). Germline lookup yields CDR1 DFQATT and CDR2 SNEGSKA (reference sequence). The CDR3 has 15 residues. Trimming shortened V by 3 bases and J by 1 base, and 15 bases separated the two germline ends. In DNA, the CDR3 is TGCAGTGCTAGGACGCTACAGGGACAGAACACTGAAGCTTTCTTT. Amino acids: CSARTLQGQNTEAFF.

The chain couples TRBV29-1 to TRBJ1-1, with a tentative D call TRBD1 (6 bases). With 8 bases removed from V and 4 bases from J, the gap between germline ends came to 11 bases. From germline, CDR1 is SQVTM and CDR2 ANQGSEA. This CDR3 region has 11 residues. This CDR3 is CSSFRGTEAFF. In DNA, the CDR3 is TGCAGCTCCTTCAGGGGCACTGAAGCTTTCTTT.

Many counts were recorded for this clonotype. The V call is TRBV27, the J call TRBJ1-5; D ambiguous. The CDR3 consists of 16 residues. Germline values: CDR1 MNHEY, CDR2 SMNVEV (reference sequence). Trimming pared 5 bases from V and 1 base from J, leaving 15 bases between. CDR3 region: CASSPLEEGSNQPQHF. The CDR3 nucleotides are TGTGCCAGCAGTCCCCTAGAGGAGGGCAGCAATCAGCCCCAGCATTTT.

This clonotype was detected only a few times. The rearrangement joins TRBV20-1 to TRBJ1-1; D is unresolved. Germline CDR1 reads DFQATT; CDR2 reads SNEGSKA (reference sequence). V was cut by 0 bases and J by 5 bases, with 13 bases left in between. The CDR3 contains 14 residues. The DNA of the CDR3 is TGCAGTGCTAGAGAGCCGGGAGAAGAAACTGAAGCTTTCTTT. Translating it yields CSAREPGEETEAFF.

In its sample, this clonotype was seen a few times. The chain employs TRBV7-8 and TRBJ1-2; possibly TRBD1 for D (5 bases). V lost 1 base to trimming and J lost 6 bases, with 15 bases between them. There are 15 residues in the CDR3. CDR1 SGHVS and CDR2 FQNEAQ come from the germline V gene. DNA of the CDR3: TGTGCCAGCAGCTTAGGGCGCGCAGGGCGAGATGGCTACACCTTC. Protein sequence: CASSLGRAGRDGYTF.

This clonotype was picked up a small number of times. V is TRBV5-4 and J is TRBJ2-7; 8 nucleotides match TRBD1. CDR1 SGHNT and CDR2 YYREEE come from the germline V gene (reference sequence). The CDR3 is made up of 14 amino acids. Trimming removed 0 bases from V and 6 bases from J; junction bases left unmatched: 5. The CDR3 reads CASSLGTGFGEQYF. The DNA for the CDR3 is TGTGCCAGCAGCTTGGGGACAGGGTTTGGCGAGCAGTACTTC. Full variable domain (missing parts from reference TRBV5-4 and TRBJ2-7): ETGVTQSPTHLIKTRGQQVTLRCSSQSGHNTVSWYQQALGQGPQFIFQYYREEENGRGNFPPRFSGLQFPNYSSELNVNALELDDSALYLCASSLGTGFGEQYFGPGTRLTVT.

Only one count was recorded for this clonotype. The V call is TRBV2, the J call TRBJ2-5; 10 bases map to TRBD2. Germline V gene data show CDR1 as SNHLY and CDR2 as FYNNEI. The CDR3 has 17 residues. V dropped 7 bases and J dropped 4; count of bases not matched to a gene: 15. CDR3: CASTRAGNSGRRETQYF. DNA for the CDR3: TGTGCCAGCACCCGCGCGGGGAATAGCGGGAGGAGAGAGACCCAGTACTTC.

The chain is built from TRBV2 and TRBJ1-5; 8 bases fit TRBD1. After removal of 6 bases from V and 7 bases from J, the junction contained 11 bases not matched to a gene. CDR3 size: 15 residues. Germline-derived CDR1 and CDR2 are SNHLY and FYNNEI. The CDR3 sequence: CASRGTGAAGQPQHF. The CDR3 DNA reads TGTGCCAGCAGGGGGACAGGCGCAGCAGGCCAGCCCCAGCATTTT.

This clonotype was detected many times. This chain uses TRBV7-3 with TRBJ2-1; 8 bases match TRBD2. V lost 5 bases to trimming and J lost 5 bases; unmatched junction nucleotides: 8. The germline V gene encodes CDR1 SGHTA and CDR2 FQGTGA. The CDR3 extends over 15 amino acids. CDR3 protein: CASSPQRGNNNEQFF. DNA for the CDR3: TGTGCCAGCAGCCCTCAGCGGGGGAACAACAATGAGCAGTTCTTC. The full variable domain, rest sourced from reference TRBV7-3 and TRBJ2-1, is GAGVSQTPSNKVTEKGKYVELRCDPISGHTALYWYRQSLGQGPEFLIYFQGTGAADDSGLPNDRFFAVRPEGSVSTLKIQRTERGDSAVYLCASSPQRGNNNEQFFGPGTRLTVL.

The sample holds many counts of this clonotype. The J gene is TRBJ2-1, the V gene TRBV6-6, with TRBD2 as a possible D gene (6 bases). Trimming removed 5 bases from V and 10 bases from J, with 18 bases in between. Germline CDR1 and CDR2: MNHNY and SVGAGI (reference sequence). The CDR3 extends over 14 amino acids. This CDR3 reads CASSDTPGRREQFF. Written as DNA, the CDR3 is TGTGCCAGCAGTGACACCCCCGGGAGACGGGAGCAGTTCTTC.

The J gene is TRBJ2-2, the V gene TRBV2, with 13 bases aligning to TRBD2. After removal of 9 bases from V and 4 bases from J, the junction contained 14 bases not matched to a gene. Per the germline V gene, CDR1 is SNHLY and CDR2 is FYNNEI. This CDR3 region has 18 residues. The CDR3 is CASFGTSGGALGTGELFF. CDR3 nucleotides: TGTGCCAGTTTCGGCACTAGCGGGGGGGCCTTAGGCACCGGGGAGCTGTTTTTT. Full variable domain (rest looked up from reference TRBV2 and TRBJ2-2): EPEVTQTPSHQVTQMGQEVILRCVPISNHLYFYWYRQILGQKVEFLVSFYNNEISEKSEIFDDQFSVERPDGSNFTLKIRSTKLEDSAMYFCASFGTSGGALGTGELFFGEGSRLTVL.

With regard to this clonotype: Germline is not matched at one junction end, which may reflect a read error. The gene calls are TRBV3-1 and TRBJ1-4; TRBD1 is a possible D gene (5 bases). From germline, CDR1 is LGHDT and CDR2 YNNKEL (reference sequence). The CDR3 runs 15 residues. The CDR3 sequence is CASSQDGGLWEKLVF. The CDR3, as DNA: TGTGCCAGCAGCCAAGATGGGGGATTATGGGAAAAACTGGTTTTT.

Remarks on this clonotype: The CDR3 does not close with the conserved phenylalanine or tryptophan, likely indicating a read error. CDR3 region: CASSQQGCGYTV. DNA for the CDR3: TGTGCCAGCAGCCAACAGGGCTGTGGCTACACCGTC. The V call is TRBV3-1, the J call TRBJ1-2; D may be TRBD1 (5 bases). This CDR3 contains 12 residues. Germline V lookup: CDR1 LGHDT, CDR2 YNNKEL (reference sequence). V was trimmed by 2 bases and J by 7 bases, leaving 8 bases between them.

This clonotype was observed a few times. The rearrangement links TRBV20-1 to TRBJ2-7, with TRBD2 matching over 14 bases. This CDR3 comprises 14 residues. After removal of 6 bases from V and 2 bases from J, the junction contained 3 bases not matched to a gene. Germline lookup yields CDR1 DFQATT and CDR2 SNEGSKA (reference sequence). The CDR3: CSARLAGGTYEQYF. The CDR3, as DNA: TGCAGTGCCCGACTAGCGGGGGGGACCTACGAGCAGTACTTC.

This chain connects TRBV20-1 to TRBJ1-1; D is ambiguous. In germline, CDR1 is DFQATT, CDR2 SNEGSKA (reference sequence). The CDR3 covers 14 residues. The V gene lost 3 bases and the J gene lost 1 base, with 12 bases spanning the gap. The CDR3 protein is CSASHSIRNTEAFF. As DNA, the CDR3 is TGCAGTGCTAGCCATTCTATTAGGAACACTGAAGCTTTCTTT.

This clonotype was detected only once. The V gene is TRBV19, the J gene TRBJ1-1; D uncertain. V lost 1 base to trimming and J lost 4 bases, with 10 bases between them. Looked up from germline, CDR1 is LNHDA and CDR2 is SQIVND (reference sequence). The CDR3 spans 14 residues. Here the CDR3 reads CASSIASRSTEAFF. CDR3 sequence (DNA): TGTGCCAGTAGTATAGCATCCAGGAGCACTGAAGCTTTCTTT.

The V gene is TRBV11-2, the J gene TRBJ2-5, with 12 positions matching TRBD2. The germline V gene has CDR1 SGHAT and CDR2 FQNNGV. The junction had 17 bases not matched to a gene; V was cut back by 1 base and J by 8 bases. There are 19 residues in the CDR3. CDR3 in amino acids: CASSLGRRLAGAPMATQYF. The CDR3 DNA is TGTGCCAGCAGCTTAGGTCGTCGACTAGCGGGGGCCCCAATGGCCACCCAGTACTTC.

This chain joins TRBV3-1 and TRBJ1-2; unclear D gene. V was shortened by 4 bases and J by 1 base, with 13 bases between the two germline ends. The CDR3 covers 15 residues. Germline V gives CDR1 LGHDT, CDR2 YNNKEL (reference sequence). The CDR3 loop reads CASSPPAPINYGYTF. The DNA of the CDR3 is TGTGCCAGCAGCCCCCCCGCTCCGATTAACTATGGCTACACCTTC.

This clonotype was counted ten times or more. The rearrangement joins TRBV12-3 or TRBV12-4 to TRBJ1-1; D may be TRBD1 (6 bases). With 2 bases removed from V and 8 bases from J, the gap between germline ends came to 12 bases. The CDR3 runs to 13 residues. CDR3 bases: TGTGCCAGCAGTTTAATGTACAGGGACGAAGCTTTCTTT. Its translation: CASSLMYRDEAFF.

This clonotype was picked up many times. V and J are TRBV28 and TRBJ1-1; TRBD1 is a possible D gene (5 bases). V gave up 2 bases and J gave up 8 bases, with 9 bases separating them. Germline V gene lookup returns CDR1 MDHEN and CDR2 SYDVKM. This CDR3 spans 12 amino acids. Written as DNA, the CDR3 is TGTGCCAGCAGTTTAAACGAGGGGGAAGCTTTCTTT. Protein sequence: CASSLNEGEAFF.

The genes are TRBV20-1 and TRBJ2-7, with D perhaps TRBD2 (6 bases). Between the trimmed V and J ends, which lost 2 bases and 0 bases, there was a span of 14 bases. Germline V gene sequence: CDR1 DFQATT, CDR2 SNEGSKA (reference sequence). The CDR3 is 15 amino acids. DNA of the CDR3: TGCAGTGCTAGACTAGCGTATCTCGGCTCCTACGAGCAGTACTTC. It specifies CSARLAYLGSYEQYF.

The chain is built from TRBV19 and TRBJ1-6, with a weak D call TRBD1 (5 bases). In germline, CDR1 is LNHDA, CDR2 SQIVND (reference sequence). The CDR3 spans 17 residues. Between the trimmed V and J ends, which lost 5 bases and 7 bases, there was a span of 21 bases. DNA of the CDR3: TGTGCCAGTAGTCGGGCATTGGAGCAGGGAGCAAATTCACCCCTCCACTTT. Translation: CASSRALEQGANSPLHF.

Concerning this clonotype itself: One end of the junction is discordant with germline, which a read error may explain. The chain joins TRBV15 to TRBJ2-7; D possibly uses TRBD1 or TRBD2 (5 bases each). In germline, CDR1 is LNHNV, CDR2 YYDKDF (reference sequence). The CDR3 sequence is 21 residues long. This chain's CDR3 is CGTSRDSFLTEGSWGTYEQYF. The CDR3, as DNA: TGTGGCACCAGCAGAGATTCCTTTCTGACAGAGGGGAGCTGGGGGACCTACGAGCAGTACTTC. Filled out from reference TRBV15 and TRBJ2-7, the complete variable domain reads DAMVIQNPRYQVTQFGKPVTLSCSQTLNHNVMYWYQQKSSQAPKLLFHYYDKDFNNEADTPDNFQSRRPNTSFCFLDIRSPGLGDTAMYLCGTSRDSFLTEGSWGTYEQYFGPGTRLTVT.